This TCR beta chain comes out of a study of T cell clonality in common variable immunodeficiency. Notes on the study in general: Fewer deletions and N-nucleotide insertions were reportedly seen in common variable immunodeficiency TCR beta sequences.

The CDR3 runs 19 residues. Trimming cost V 1 base and J 0 bases; bases outside gene matches: 6. CDR1 is KGHSH and CDR2 is LQKENI in the germline V gene. This clone occurred many times. Its cognate antigen is unknown. The read terminates 3 residues ahead of where the CDR3 ends, so the germline J gene completes it. Libraries were prepared by immunoSEQ multiplex PCR; TCRdb keeps only in-frame clonotypes and omits some of them. Altogether 20,000 to 30,000 clones were found in the sample, and no singletons occur. The specimen sequenced was peripheral blood mononuclear cells. The rearrangement uses TRBV18 and TRBJ2-1, with 13 bases fitting TRBD2. The sequence came from a human donor with common variable immunodeficiency. The part of the CDR3 DNA that was read is TGTGCCAGCTCACCACTGGGACTAGCGGGAAAAAGCTCCTACAATGAG. Amino acids: CASSPLGLAGKSSYNE. The full CDR3 protein reads CASSPLGLAGKSSYNEQFF.